This TCR beta chain was found in a study of blood T cells in healthy people across ages. Findings and caveats of the study: Naive CD4+ cell counts and diversity both ran higher in long-lived than in aged donors.

Combining a sample-barcoded 5' primer with a J-beta primer mix, a second PCR ran for 7 to 11 cycles. Each CDR3 protein gets one entry after TCRdb re-called the 5' RACE reads with MiXCR. This sample has hundreds of thousands of distinct CDR3 sequences, with 25% to 30% found just once. For this clonotype: Its specificity is not known.

Germline values: CDR1 LGHNA, CDR2 YSLEER. The CDR3 runs to 15 residues. Trimming shortened V by 0 bases and J by 5 bases, and 11 bases separated the two germline ends. No fewer than 6 micrograms of total RNA were isolated from every sample. This clonotype was obtained from a woman in her 70s in good health. The genes are TRBV4-3 and TRBJ1-3; perhaps TRBD1 as D (6 bases). What was sequenced was blood. CDR3: CASSQEWGARNTIYF. CDR3 nucleotides: TGCGCCAGCAGCCAAGAATGGGGGGCTAGAAACACCATATATTTT.